One sample yielded the 11 T cell receptor beta chains listed below, sequenced in a study of T-cell reconstitution after alpha-beta-depleted transplantation in children. Unique molecular identifiers were used to barcode this TCRbeta library. TCRdb re-called the PCR reads with MiXCR, one entry per CDR3 protein. This sample has about 640,000 distinct CDR3 sequences, with 10% to 15% found just once. Sequencing used PBMCs, mostly from graft donor cells, obtained 360 days after TCRalphabeta/CD19-depleted stem cell transplant. The receptors shown here come from a male patient aged 10 to 17 who had a stem cell transplant for acute myeloid leukemia, so the T cells may come from the graft donor.

The rearrangement joins TRBV20-1 to TRBJ2-5; 7 bases are a match to TRBD2. This CDR3 has 14 amino acids. The V gene's germline CDR1 is DFQATT and CDR2 SNEGSKA (reference sequence). Losses at the gene ends were 5 bases for V and 4 bases for J; bases not matched to a gene: 10. The CDR3 DNA reads as TGCAGTGCTCCTGGGGGGGTCGGTGTAGAGACCCAGTACTTC. Its protein product is CSAPGGVGVETQYF.

This clonotype was seen a few times. This chain joins TRBV20-1 and TRBJ2-1; 8 nucleotides agree with TRBD2. This CDR3 has 15 amino acids. The V gene's germline CDR1 is DFQATT and CDR2 SNEGSKA (reference sequence). The J segment lost 2 bases and the V segment lost 4 bases, leaving 7 bases of the junction unmatched. CDR3 in DNA: TGCAGTGCTAACGGCGGGAGGACAACCTACAATGAGCAGTTCTTC. Its translation is CSANGGRTTYNEQFF.

This clonotype was observed many times. The chain carries TRBV7-3 and TRBJ2-2; D ambiguous. Germline CDR1 SGHTA, CDR2 FQGTGA. The V and J ends lost 5 bases and 7 bases respectively, with 8 bases between them. This CDR3 contains 12 residues. CDR3 loop: CASSPVGGELFF. The CDR3 DNA reads as TGTGCCAGCAGCCCCGTGGGCGGGGAGCTGTTTTTT.

At least ten counts were recorded for this clonotype. The chain employs TRBV28 and TRBJ2-7; the D call may be TRBD1 or TRBD2 (5 bases each). V lost 6 bases, J lost 1 base, and 13 bases lay in between. Germline assignment: CDR1 MDHEN and CDR2 SYDVKM. The CDR3 contains 14 residues. CDR3 in amino acids: CASRSGTASYEQYF. CDR3 in DNA: TGTGCCAGCAGATCCGGGACGGCGTCCTACGAGCAGTACTTC.

This clonotype came up a few times. V usage is TRBV28 and J usage is TRBJ2-7, with TRBD2 matching 10 bases. Germline assignment: CDR1 MDHEN and CDR2 SYDVKM. Germline trimming cut 3 bases from V and 3 bases from J; bases unmatched to any gene: 8. This CDR3 spans 16 amino acids. CDR3 amino acids: CASSFDRAGGLYEQYF. The CDR3 coding sequence is TGTGCCAGCAGTTTTGACCGAGCGGGAGGGCTCTACGAGCAGTACTTC.

The V call is TRBV6-5, the J call TRBJ2-7, with a possible D match to TRBD2 (6 bases). V was cut by 4 bases and J by 0 bases, with 16 bases left in between. Per the germline V gene, CDR1 is MNHEY and CDR2 is SVGAGI. The CDR3 is 16 residues long. The CDR3 DNA is TGTGCCAGCAGTTCCGTCGAAGCGGGCCGCTCCTACGAGCAGTACTTC. It encodes CASSSVEAGRSYEQYF.

This clonotype occurred a few times. The chain carries TRBV28 and TRBJ2-7; TRBD2 agrees at 8 bases. CDR3 length: 13 residues. Trimming took 6 bases from V and 4 from J; bases not matched to a gene: 5. Germline lookup yields CDR1 MDHEN and CDR2 SYDVKM. CDR3 residues: CASRNSGVYEQYF. CDR3 in DNA: TGTGCCAGCAGGAATAGCGGGGTGTACGAGCAGTACTTC.

The chain employs TRBV7-9 and TRBJ2-7; TRBD2 aligns across 12 bases. Germline values: CDR1 SEHNR, CDR2 FQNEAQ (reference sequence). The trim removed 5 bases at V and 6 bases at J, leaving 11 bases unmatched. The CDR3 runs to 16 residues. As DNA, the CDR3 is TGTGCCAGCAGCCTTCGACGACTAGCGGGAGACGGCGAGCAGTACTTC. Residues: CASSLRRLAGDGEQYF. Together with reference TRBV7-9 and TRBJ2-7, the CDR3 gives the full variable domain: DTGVSQNPRHKITKRGQNVTFRCDPISEHNRLYWYRQTLGQGPEFLTYFQNEAQLEKSRLLSDRFSAERPKGSFSTLEIQRTEQGDSAMYLCASSLRRLAGDGEQYFGPGTRLTVT.

This chain links TRBV7-8 with TRBJ2-4, with D hard to call. The CDR3 extends over 15 amino acids. The V and J ends lost 10 bases and 3 bases respectively, with 19 bases between them. Germline CDR1 is SGHVS and CDR2 is FQNEAQ. The CDR3 DNA sequence: TGTGCCACAACTCGGCTGCAGGAATACAAAAACATTCAGTACTTC. Encoded protein: CATTRLQEYKNIQYF.

This clonotype appeared many times. The chain is built from TRBV12-3 or TRBV12-4 and TRBJ2-1; possibly TRBD1 for D (5 bases). The CDR3 has 14 amino acids. The ends were cut back, 0 bases at V and 10 bases at J, with 13 bases in the middle. The CDR3 protein is CASSLAMPAGEQFF. The CDR3 DNA is TGTGCCAGCAGTTTAGCTATGCCCGCAGGGGAGCAGTTCTTC.

There are a few counts of this clonotype. The chain carries TRBV6-2 or TRBV6-3 and TRBJ1-5, with 11 positions matching TRBD1. The CDR3 totals 14 residues. Germline V gives CDR1 MNHEY, CDR2 SVGEGT. J was trimmed by 7 bases and V by 5 bases; bases with no gene match: 4. The CDR3 loop is CASSRTGGSQPQHF. CDR3 in DNA: TGTGCCAGCAGTCGGACAGGGGGCTCGCAGCCCCAGCATTTT.